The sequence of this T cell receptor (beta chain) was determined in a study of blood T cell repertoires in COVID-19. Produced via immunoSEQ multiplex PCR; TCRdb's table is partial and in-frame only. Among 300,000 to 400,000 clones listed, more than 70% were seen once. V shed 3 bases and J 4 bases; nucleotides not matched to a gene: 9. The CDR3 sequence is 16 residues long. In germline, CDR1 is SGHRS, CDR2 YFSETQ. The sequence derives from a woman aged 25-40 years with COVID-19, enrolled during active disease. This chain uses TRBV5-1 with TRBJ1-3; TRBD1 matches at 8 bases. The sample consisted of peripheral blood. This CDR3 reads CASSSKSGTGGNTIYF. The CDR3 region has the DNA TGCGCCAGCAGCTCGAAATCCGGGACAGGCGGAAACACCATATATTTT.